This record concerns one TCR beta chain sequence. Its cognate antigen is unknown. The data were taken from a study of glioma-infiltrating T cells after dendritic cell vaccination. Study-wide background: Between about 2002 and 2013, patients got autologous tumor lysate-pulsed dendritic cell vaccines. Monocyte-derived dendritic cells, cultured approximately 7 days with IL-4 and GM-CSF, were pulsed with autologous tumor lysate. Dendritic cell vaccine was injected intradermally three times, biweekly.

Broader study findings: Higher TCR clonality did not directly relate to longer survival.

The V segment lost 0 bases and the J segment 5 bases; nucleotides outside the gene matches: 4. Germline V lookup: CDR1 MGHRA, CDR2 YSYEKL. The length of the CDR3 is 15 residues. The table came from immunoSEQ multiplex PCR; TCRdb's copy has only in-frame clones and leaves some out. The repertoire holds about 99,000 clones, roughly 79% seen once, with roughly 12% in the top ten. Sequencing was performed on blood, taken before dendritic cell vaccination. The origin of this receptor is a human donor with glioblastoma. The chain combines TRBV4-1 with TRBJ1-1, with TRBD1 matching 9 bases. The CDR3 protein is CASSQDDRGGTEAFF. The CDR3 DNA sequence: TGCGCCAGCAGCCAAGATGACAGGGGGGGGACTGAAGCTTTCTTT.